The 12 T cell receptor beta chains in this list originate from one sample, sequenced in a study of control samples from healthy donors and cancer patients. Some clones are missing from TCRdb's copy, which holds only in-frame ones; the method was immunoSEQ multiplex PCR. The repertoire includes about 65,000 clones, 90% of them detected once, and 0.95% to 1.5% sits in the top ten. The sequencing input was PBMCs. The origin of the receptors is a woman in her fifties or sixties with colorectal cancer.

The gene calls are TRBV4-1 and TRBJ1-1; tentatively, D is TRBD1 (5 bases). V dropped 6 bases and J dropped 8 bases, with 16 bases sitting between them. There are 13 residues in the CDR3. CDR1 is MGHRA and CDR2 is YSYEKL in the germline V gene. The CDR3 protein is CASSRVWGEEAFF. Here the CDR3 DNA reads TGCGCCAGCAGTCGGGTGTGGGGCGAAGAAGCTTTCTTT.

The gene calls are TRBV7-6 and TRBJ2-1, with 10 bases that match TRBD2. J was trimmed by 3 bases and V by 5 bases; bases with no gene match: 4. Per the germline V gene, CDR1 is SGHVS and CDR2 is FNYEAQ. The CDR3 is made up of 15 amino acids. The CDR3 DNA reads as TGTGCCAGCAGCCTTAGCGGGGGGCACTACAATGAGCAGTTCTTC. Translated, it gives CASSLSGGHYNEQFF.

This clone was seen only once. This chain links TRBV23-1 with TRBJ2-3; D gene unclear. TRBV23-1 is labeled an ORF, and its function is uncertain. This CDR3 region has 14 residues. Trimming shortened V by 4 bases and J by 0 bases, and 8 bases separated the two germline ends. As DNA, the CDR3 is TGCGCCAGCAGTCGAAGTTACAGCACAGATACGCAGTATTTT. It encodes CASSRSYSTDTQYF.

The V gene is TRBV5-1, the J gene TRBJ2-7, with TRBD1 identical over 10 bases. J lost 4 bases, V lost 3 bases, and 4 bases had no gene match. The CDR3 contains 14 residues. In germline, CDR1 is SGHRS, CDR2 YFSETQ. CDR3 DNA sequence: TGCGCCAGCAGCTCGACAGGGGGCGGGTACGAGCAGTACTTC. Its translation: CASSSTGGGYEQYF.

This chain connects TRBV3-1 (or the pseudogene TRBV3-2) to TRBJ1-2; a possible D gene is TRBD1 (5 bases). Trimming took 1 base from V and 7 from J, leaving 16 bases between them. This CDR3 region has 15 residues. Germline CDR1 is LGHDT and CDR2 is YNNKEL (reference sequence). The CDR3 sequence is CASSQGLPVRGGYTF. DNA of the CDR3: TGTGCCAGCAGCCAAGGACTGCCCGTTAGGGGTGGCTACACCTTC.

The J gene is TRBJ2-2, the V gene TRBV29-1; TRBD1 might be the D (5 bases). Germline CDR1 SQVTM, CDR2 ANQGSEA. The CDR3 totals 15 residues. V was shortened by 6 bases and J by 0 bases, with 14 bases between the two germline ends. The CDR3 nucleotides read TGCAGCGTGACCCGACAGAGCGCGAACACCGGGGAGCTGTTTTTT. It specifies CSVTRQSANTGELFF.

The V call is TRBV11-1, the J call TRBJ2-7, with 10 bases aligning to TRBD2. The CDR3 runs 15 residues. With 8 bases clipped from V and 4 bases from J, the junction kept 11 bases outside the gene matches. Germline CDR1 is SGHAT and CDR2 is FQDESV (reference sequence). This chain's CDR3 is CASSLGLAEGYEQYF. DNA of the CDR3: TGTGCCAGCTCCCTCGGACTAGCGGAGGGGTACGAGCAGTACTTC.

Here the CDR3 DNA reads TGTGCCAGCAGCTTAGGTGGTGGCCGGAGACAGGGCCCAAATGAAAAACTGTTTTTT. Translated: CASSLGGGRRQGPNEKLFF. The chain recombines TRBV7-2 with TRBJ1-4; 7 bases line up with TRBD1. Germline trimming cut 1 base from V and 5 bases from J; bases unmatched to any gene: 16. Germline CDR1 is SGHTA and CDR2 is FQGNSA. The CDR3 extends over 19 amino acids.

This chain links TRBV9 with TRBJ2-7; D unclear. The V and J ends lost 3 bases and 1 base respectively, with 8 bases between them. Germline V gene data show CDR1 as SGDLS and CDR2 as YYNGEE. This CDR3 contains 13 residues. The CDR3 region is CASSDESSYEQYF. DNA for the CDR3: TGTGCCAGCAGCGATGAGTCATCCTACGAGCAGTACTTC.

The genes are TRBV2 and TRBJ2-5, with a possible D match to TRBD1 (6 bases). The CDR3 consists of 13 residues. Trimming removed 5 bases at V and 5 bases at J, with 12 bases between. The germline gives CDR1 SNHLY, CDR2 FYNNEI. DNA of the CDR3: TGTGCCAGCAGTTCGACAGGATCGGAGACCCAGTACTTC. As protein: CASSSTGSETQYF.

V usage is TRBV11-3 and J usage is TRBJ2-3; possible D gene TRBD2, 5 bases. The germline V and J ends were trimmed by 4 bases and 2 bases, with 10 bases remaining between them. This CDR3 has 14 residues. Germline CDR1 is SGHNT and CDR2 is YENEEA. CDR3 sequence reads: CASSSGNLTDTQYF. CDR3 in DNA: TGTGCCAGCAGCTCCGGGAACCTCACAGATACGCAGTATTTT.

This chain links TRBV15 with TRBJ2-5; D gene uncertain. The germline V gene encodes CDR1 LNHNV and CDR2 YYDKDF (reference sequence). The CDR3 is made up of 17 amino acids. V lost 0 bases, J lost 3 bases, and 17 bases lay in between. The CDR3 is CATSRDLGSFIEETQYF. The CDR3, as DNA: TGTGCCACCAGCAGAGATCTCGGCAGTTTTATCGAAGAGACCCAGTACTTC.